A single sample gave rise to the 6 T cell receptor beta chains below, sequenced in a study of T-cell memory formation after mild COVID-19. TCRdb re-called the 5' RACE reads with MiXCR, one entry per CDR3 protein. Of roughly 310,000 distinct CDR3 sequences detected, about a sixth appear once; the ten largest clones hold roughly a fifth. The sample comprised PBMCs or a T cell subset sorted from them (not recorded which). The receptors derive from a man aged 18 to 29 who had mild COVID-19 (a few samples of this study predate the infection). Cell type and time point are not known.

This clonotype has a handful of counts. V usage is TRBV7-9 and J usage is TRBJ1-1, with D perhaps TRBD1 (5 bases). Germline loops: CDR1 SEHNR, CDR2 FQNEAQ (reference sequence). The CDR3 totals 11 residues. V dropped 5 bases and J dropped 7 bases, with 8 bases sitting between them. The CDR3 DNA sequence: TGTGCCAGCAGCCAGGGAGGTGAAGCTTTCTTT. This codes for CASSQGGEAFF.

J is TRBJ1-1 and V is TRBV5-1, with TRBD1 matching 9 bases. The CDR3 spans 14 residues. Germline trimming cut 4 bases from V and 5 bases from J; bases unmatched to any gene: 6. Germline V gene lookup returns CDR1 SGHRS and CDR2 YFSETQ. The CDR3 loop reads CASSRDREGTEAFF. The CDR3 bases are TGCGCCAGCAGCCGGGACAGGGAGGGTACTGAAGCTTTCTTT.

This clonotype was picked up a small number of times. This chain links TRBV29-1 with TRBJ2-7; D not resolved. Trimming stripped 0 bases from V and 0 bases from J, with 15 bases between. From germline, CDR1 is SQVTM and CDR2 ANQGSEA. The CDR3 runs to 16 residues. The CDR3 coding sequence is TGCAGCGTTGAAGATCTTTGGACGGGTCGCTCCTACGAGCAGTACTTC. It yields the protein CSVEDLWTGRSYEQYF.

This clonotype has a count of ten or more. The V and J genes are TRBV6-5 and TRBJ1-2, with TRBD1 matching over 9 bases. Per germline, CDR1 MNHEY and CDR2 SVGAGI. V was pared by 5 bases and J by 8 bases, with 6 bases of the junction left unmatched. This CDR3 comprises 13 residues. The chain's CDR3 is CASSPGQGRGYTF. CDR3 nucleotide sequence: TGTGCCAGCAGTCCGGGACAGGGAAGGGGCTACACCTTC.

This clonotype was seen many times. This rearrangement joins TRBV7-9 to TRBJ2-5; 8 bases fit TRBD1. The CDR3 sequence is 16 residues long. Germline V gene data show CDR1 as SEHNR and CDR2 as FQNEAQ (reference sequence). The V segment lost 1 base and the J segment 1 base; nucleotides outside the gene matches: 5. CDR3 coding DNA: TGTGCCAGCAGCTTAGGTGACAGGGGTTTCCAAGAGACCCAGTACTTC. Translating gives CASSLGDRGFQETQYF.

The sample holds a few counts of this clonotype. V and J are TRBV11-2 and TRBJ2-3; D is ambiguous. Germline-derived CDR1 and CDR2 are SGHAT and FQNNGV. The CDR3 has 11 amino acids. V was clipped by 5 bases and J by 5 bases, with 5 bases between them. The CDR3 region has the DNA TGTGCCAGCAGCCCAGTAGATACGCAGTATTTT. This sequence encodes CASSPVDTQYF.